These T cell receptor beta chains were read from a single sample in a study of blood T cell repertoires in COVID-19. Data came from immunoSEQ multiplex PCR; TCRdb stores just in-frame clones and leaves some out. The table shows around 140,000 clones, with over 80% occurring only once. The sample consisted of peripheral blood. The source is a man in his fifties or sixties with active COVID-19. The conserved cysteine and the conserved F or W are not part of the CDR3 here. Each record gives: J gene, V gene, clone size, CDR3 protein. Clone sizes are given selectively: once, few, many, or a class where the clone is expanded.

j_call: TRBJ2-3; v_call: TRBV6-5; clone_size: NA; cdr3_aa: ASSSGQRGPTDTQY
j_call: TRBJ2-5; v_call: TRBV4-2; clone_size: NA; cdr3_aa: ASSPSSLRGDETQY
j_call: TRBJ2-3; v_call: TRBV5-6; clone_size: NA; cdr3_aa: ASSRAQGVTDTQY
j_call: TRBJ2-2; v_call: TRBV5-1; clone_size: many; cdr3_aa: ASSLAGNTGELF
j_call: TRBJ2-5; v_call: TRBV5-6; clone_size: NA; cdr3_aa: ASSLVDAGRETQY
j_call: TRBJ2-5; v_call: TRBV7-8; clone_size: NA; cdr3_aa: ASSSPVDLRETQY
j_call: TRBJ2-3; v_call: TRBV2; clone_size: NA; cdr3_aa: ARGQGRSDTQY
j_call: TRBJ2-1; v_call: TRBV7-2; clone_size: NA; cdr3_aa: ASSPGGGALNEQF
j_call: TRBJ2-3; v_call: TRBV20-1; clone_size: NA; cdr3_aa: SASPGWRAGDTQY
j_call: TRBJ2-1; v_call: TRBV5-4; clone_size: NA; cdr3_aa: ASSPQSGSYNEQF
j_call: TRBJ1-5; v_call: TRBV19; clone_size: NA; cdr3_aa: ASSIILRQGGQPQH
j_call: TRBJ2-7; v_call: TRBV18; clone_size: NA; cdr3_aa: ASSPLTSYEQY
j_call: TRBJ2-1; v_call: TRBV19; clone_size: NA; cdr3_aa: ASGGWTYNEQF
j_call: TRBJ1-1; v_call: TRBV18; clone_size: NA; cdr3_aa: ASSPLLSSGQPNTEAF
j_call: TRBJ2-7; v_call: TRBV18; clone_size: few; cdr3_aa: ASSPGQGRISGEQY
j_call: TRBJ2-2; v_call: TRBV7-9; clone_size: NA; cdr3_aa: ASSLGTGSKRTGELF
j_call: TRBJ1-2; v_call: TRBV2; clone_size: NA; cdr3_aa: ASSVGTRNYGYT
j_call: TRBJ2-2; v_call: TRBV7-8; clone_size: NA; cdr3_aa: ASSSRPGSTGELF
j_call: TRBJ2-1; v_call: TRBV29-1; clone_size: NA; cdr3_aa: SVRGGSSYNEQF
j_call: TRBJ2-7; v_call: TRBV30; clone_size: NA; cdr3_aa: AWSSGLSSYEQY
j_call: TRBJ2-3; v_call: TRBV5-1; clone_size: NA; cdr3_aa: ASSPGGARSDTQY
j_call: TRBJ2-2; v_call: TRBV7-9; clone_size: NA; cdr3_aa: ASSSRQARELF
j_call: TRBJ1-1; v_call: TRBV3-1/TRBV3-2; clone_size: NA; cdr3_aa: ASSLTRGVTEAF
j_call: TRBJ1-2; v_call: TRBV2; clone_size: NA; cdr3_aa: ASISQGWGNYGYT
j_call: TRBJ2-2; v_call: TRBV25-1; clone_size: NA; cdr3_aa: ASATGAFTGELF
j_call: TRBJ1-5; v_call: TRBV4-1; clone_size: NA; cdr3_aa: ASSQERGVKPQH
j_call: TRBJ2-7; v_call: TRBV10-3; clone_size: NA; cdr3_aa: AISTSLAAKSSYEQY